A selection of T cell receptor beta chains follows, all from one sample in a study of a mutant IDH1 vaccine in newly diagnosed glioma. Sequencing was performed with immunoSEQ multiplex PCR; in TCRdb, only in-frame clones are kept and a portion is missing. The sample has tens of thousands of clones, about four fifths seen once. This specimen consisted of PBMCs, obtained from a glioma patient treated with radiotherapy, temozolomide or both. The receptors were sampled from a woman aged 50 to 65 with glioma. Both conserved end residues are part of each CDR3. A D gene is named only where the DNA matches it firmly. Size is stated for part of the rows, as once, few or many counts, or as a class when the clone is expanded.

abundance,len,j_gene,v_gene,d_gene,CDR3nt,CDR3aa
NA,14,TRBJ1-6,TRBV28,NA,TGTGCCAGCAGTCCCGGACTGGGTAATTCACCCCTCCACTTT,CASSPGLGNSPLHF
once,14,TRBJ1-1,TRBV5-1,TRBD1,TGCGCCAGCAGCTTAGCCCACAGGGGGCAGGAGGCTTTCTTT,CASSLAHRGQEAFF
NA,15,TRBJ2-3,TRBV9,NA,TGTGCCAGCAGCGTAGCCGGGGCTAGCACAGATACGCAGTATTTT,CASSVAGASTDTQYF
NA,12,TRBJ1-1,TRBV28,NA,TGTGCCAGCAGTTTAGGGTACGCTGAAGCTTTCTTT,CASSLGYAEAFF
few,13,TRBJ1-1,TRBV29-1,NA,TGCAGCGTTGAGGGAGGGGGATGGACTGAAGCTTTCTTT,CSVEGGGWTEAFF
NA,12,TRBJ2-7,TRBV11-2,NA,TGTGCCGGAGGGCTCGGATCCTACGAGCAGTACTTC,CAGGLGSYEQYF
NA,16,TRBJ2-7,TRBV6-6,TRBD1,TGTGCCAGCAGTGGGCTGACAGGGGGCCCCAGCTACGAGCAGTACTTC,CASSGLTGGPSYEQYF
NA,14,TRBJ1-3,TRBV19,NA,TGTGCCAGTAGTAACGGGAAAGCTGGAAACACCATATATTTT,CASSNGKAGNTIYF
NA,13,TRBJ1-5,TRBV6-4,NA,TGTGCCAGCAGTGGGGAGATGGGGCAGCCCCAGCATTTT,CASSGEMGQPQHF
NA,15,TRBJ2-5,TRBV5-4,NA,TGTGCCAGCAGCTTGGAAGCCCAGTCCCAAGAGACCCAGTACTTC,CASSLEAQSQETQYF
NA,13,TRBJ1-2,TRBV5-1,NA,TGCGCCAGCAGCTTGGACAGCTTCTATGGCTACACCTTC,CASSLDSFYGYTF
NA,14,TRBJ1-1,TRBV6-5,NA,TGTGCCAGCAGGCAGGGACAATGGAACACTGAAGCTTTCTTT,CASRQGQWNTEAFF
NA,14,TRBJ2-2,TRBV6-5,TRBD2,TGTGCCTCGGGGGAGGGGCTGAACACCGGGGAGCTGTTTTTT,CASGEGLNTGELFF
NA,17,TRBJ2-6,TRBV9,NA,TGTGCCAGCAGCGTACGGGACGGGGGAGCTGGGGCCAACGTCCTGACTTTC,CASSVRDGGAGANVLTF
few,15,TRBJ1-6,TRBV19,NA,TGTGCCAGTAGCCCCCGCGCCGGAAATAATTCACCCCTCCACTTT,CASSPRAGNNSPLHF
NA,12,TRBJ1-2,TRBV6-1,NA,TGTGCCAGCAGTGAGACGGGCTATGGCTACACCTTC,CASSETGYGYTF
NA,12,TRBJ2-7,TRBV5-6,NA,TGTGCCAGCAGCTTGGCATCCTACGAGCAGTACTTC,CASSLASYEQYF
few,15,TRBJ2-7,TRBV2,NA,TGTGCCAGCAGTGAAGAGAAGCAGGGTTTCTACGAGCAGTACTTC,CASSEEKQGFYEQYF
NA,15,TRBJ2-7,TRBV5-6,NA,TGTGCCAGCAGCTTGTTACCCTTGGAAAGCTACGAGCAGTACTTC,CASSLLPLESYEQYF
NA,15,TRBJ2-3,TRBV5-1,TRBD1,TGCGCCAGCAGCTCTGGACAGGGGGCTACAGATACGCAGTATTTT,CASSSGQGATDTQYF
NA,12,TRBJ1-1,TRBV5-1,NA,TGCGCCAGCAGCTTGGGTTCGACTGTAGCTTTCTTT,CASSLGSTVAFF
once,15,TRBJ2-2,TRBV19,TRBD2,TGTGCCAGTAGTATCACCGGGGGGTTCACCGGGGAGCTGTTTTTT,CASSITGGFTGELFF
once,14,TRBJ1-1,TRBV7-2,TRBD1,TGTGCCAGCAGCCTAGGACAGGGCCAGCAGGTGGCTTTCTTT,CASSLGQGQQVAFF
NA,11,TRBJ2-5,TRBV2,NA,TGTGCCAGTGATCTGAGGGAGACCCAGTACTTC,CASDLRETQYF
NA,14,TRBJ1-5,TRBV6-6,NA,TGTGCCAGCAGCCGAGATGGGAGCAATCAGCCCCAGCATTTT,CASSRDGSNQPQHF
NA,13,TRBJ1-3,TRBV9,NA,TGTGCCAGCTCCAGACTCTCTGGAAACACCATATATTTT,CASSRLSGNTIYF
once,16,TRBJ2-3,TRBV2,NA,TGTGCCAGCAGTGGCCGGACCGGGAGTAGCACAGATACGCAGTATTTT,CASSGRTGSSTDTQYF
once,16,TRBJ1-4,TRBV4-2,TRBD1,TGTGCCAGCAGCCAAGATACAGGGGGGGGTGGTGAAAAACTGTTTTTT,CASSQDTGGGGEKLFF
once,12,TRBJ1-1,TRBV19,TRBD1,TGTGCCAGTACTCTAACAGGGGCTGAAGCTTTCTTT,CASTLTGAEAFF
NA,14,TRBJ2-7,TRBV18,TRBD2,TGTGCCAGCTCACCACCAGCGGGGGGCGACGAGCAGTACTTC,CASSPPAGGDEQYF
NA,17,TRBJ2-1,TRBV5-4,NA,TGTGCCAGCACCCCGAGGGGCGGCCAGAGCTCCTACAATGAGCAGTTCTTC,CASTPRGGQSSYNEQFF
NA,13,TRBJ1-1,TRBV2,NA,TGTGCCAGTTCTTCACAACCGAACACTGAAGCTTTCTTT,CASSSQPNTEAFF